The clone carrying this T cell receptor beta chain was counted at least ten times. The library targeted TCRbeta and was prepared with unique molecular identifiers. TCRdb re-derived calls from the PCR reads in MiXCR, one entry per CDR3 protein. In the table there are a few hundred thousand distinct CDR3 sequences, 11% of which are singletons. This sample stems from a study of T-cell reconstitution after alpha-beta-depleted transplantation in children. The CDR3 contains 14 residues. V gave up 3 bases and J gave up 5 bases, with 11 bases separating them. The V gene's germline CDR1 is SGHAT and CDR2 FQNNGV.

The chain carries TRBV11-2 and TRBJ2-1; TRBD2 is a possible D gene (5 bases). This TCR was recovered from a male patient under 10 years old who had a stem cell transplant for chronic granulomatous disease, so the T cells may come from the graft donor. Sequencing used peripheral blood, obtained 180 days after TCRalphabeta/CD19-depleted stem cell transplant. The CDR3 DNA reads as TGTGCCAGCAGCTTCGGACTCGCCAACAATGAGCAGTTCTTC. Encoded protein: CASSFGLANNEQFF.